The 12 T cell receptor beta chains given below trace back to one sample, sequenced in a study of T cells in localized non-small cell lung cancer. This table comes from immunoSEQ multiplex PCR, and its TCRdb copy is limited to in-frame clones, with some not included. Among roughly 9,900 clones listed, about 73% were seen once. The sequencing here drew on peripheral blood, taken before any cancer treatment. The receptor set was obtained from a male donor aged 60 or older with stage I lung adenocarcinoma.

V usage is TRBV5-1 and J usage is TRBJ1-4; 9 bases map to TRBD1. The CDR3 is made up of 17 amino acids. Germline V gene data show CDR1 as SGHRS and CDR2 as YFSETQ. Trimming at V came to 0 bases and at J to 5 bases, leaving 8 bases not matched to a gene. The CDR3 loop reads CASSLVPAGTGNEKLFF. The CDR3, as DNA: TGCGCCAGCAGCTTGGTACCCGCCGGGACAGGGAATGAAAAACTGTTTTTT.

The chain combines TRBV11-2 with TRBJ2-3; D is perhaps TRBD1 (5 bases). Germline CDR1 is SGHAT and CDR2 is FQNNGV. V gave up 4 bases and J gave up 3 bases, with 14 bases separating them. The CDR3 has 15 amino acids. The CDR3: CASSSRKGRTDTQYF. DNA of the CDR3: TGTGCCAGCAGCTCCAGGAAGGGGCGGACAGATACGCAGTATTTT.

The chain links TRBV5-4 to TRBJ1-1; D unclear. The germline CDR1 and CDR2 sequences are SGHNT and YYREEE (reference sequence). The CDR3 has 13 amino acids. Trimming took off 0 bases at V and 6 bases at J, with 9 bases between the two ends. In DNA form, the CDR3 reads TGTGCCAGCAGCTTGGTGAGCGGGGCTGAAGCTTTCTTT. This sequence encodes CASSLVSGAEAFF.

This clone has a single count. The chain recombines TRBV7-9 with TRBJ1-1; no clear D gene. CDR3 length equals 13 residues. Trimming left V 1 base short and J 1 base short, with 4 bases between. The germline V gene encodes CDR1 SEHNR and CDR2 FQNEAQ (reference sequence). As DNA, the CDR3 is TGTGCCAGCAGCTTAGTACAGAACACTGAAGCTTTCTTT. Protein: CASSLVQNTEAFF.

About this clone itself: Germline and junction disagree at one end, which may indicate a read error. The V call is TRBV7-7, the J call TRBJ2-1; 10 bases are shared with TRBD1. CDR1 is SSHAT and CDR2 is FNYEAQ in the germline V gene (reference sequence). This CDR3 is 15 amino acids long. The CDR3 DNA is TGTGCTAGCAGCTTGACAGGGGGCGATTTGGGTGAGCAGTTCTTC. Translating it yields CASSLTGGDLGEQFF.

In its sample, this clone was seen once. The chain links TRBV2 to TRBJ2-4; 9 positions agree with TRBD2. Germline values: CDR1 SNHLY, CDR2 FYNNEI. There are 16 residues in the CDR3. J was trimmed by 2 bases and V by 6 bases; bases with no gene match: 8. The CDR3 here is CASRKGGGGPKNIQYF. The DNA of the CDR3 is TGTGCCAGCAGGAAGGGCGGGGGGGGACCCAAAAACATTCAGTACTTC.

In DNA, the CDR3 is TGTGCCAGCAGACAGGGTTCTTATGAAAAACTGTTTTTT. Encoded protein: CASRQGSYEKLFF. The rearrangement links TRBV6-1 to TRBJ1-4; D may be TRBD1 (6 bases). Germline lookup yields CDR1 MNHNS and CDR2 SASEGT. This CDR3 contains 13 residues. V was clipped by 6 bases and J by 6 bases, with 11 bases between them.

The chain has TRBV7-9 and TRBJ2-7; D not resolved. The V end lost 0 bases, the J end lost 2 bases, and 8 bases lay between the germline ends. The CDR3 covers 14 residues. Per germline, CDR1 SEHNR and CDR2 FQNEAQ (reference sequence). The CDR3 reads CASSLAGIPYEQYF. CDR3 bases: TGTGCCAGCAGCTTAGCAGGGATCCCCTACGAGCAGTACTTC.

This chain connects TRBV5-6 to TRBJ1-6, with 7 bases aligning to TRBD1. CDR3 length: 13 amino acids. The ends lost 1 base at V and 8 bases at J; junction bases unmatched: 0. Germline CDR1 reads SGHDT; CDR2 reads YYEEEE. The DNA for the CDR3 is TGTGCCAGCAGCTTGACAGGGGATTCACCCCTCCACTTT. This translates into CASSLTGDSPLHF.

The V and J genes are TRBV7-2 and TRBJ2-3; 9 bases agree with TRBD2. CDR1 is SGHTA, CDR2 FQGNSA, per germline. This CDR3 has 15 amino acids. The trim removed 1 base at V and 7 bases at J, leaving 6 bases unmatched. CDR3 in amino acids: CASSLVAGEVNTQYF. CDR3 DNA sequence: TGTGCCAGCAGCTTAGTAGCGGGGGAAGTAAATACGCAGTATTTT.

CDR3 nucleotides: TGTGCCAGCAGCAAGGGGATCGCTAATGAAAAACTGTTTTTT. Amino acid sequence: CASSKGIANEKLFF. The chain joins TRBV21-1 to TRBJ1-4. TRBV21-1 is described as a pseudogene. CDR3 length equals 14 residues.

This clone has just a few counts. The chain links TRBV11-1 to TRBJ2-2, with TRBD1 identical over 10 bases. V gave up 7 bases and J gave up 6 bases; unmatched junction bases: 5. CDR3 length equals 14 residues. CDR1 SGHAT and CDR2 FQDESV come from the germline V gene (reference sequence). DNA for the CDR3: TGTGCCAGCAACCCCGACAGGGGGCCCGGGGAGCTGTTTTTT. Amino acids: CASNPDRGPGELFF.